This T cell receptor beta chain was documented in a study of blood T cell repertoires in COVID-19. As for the study in general: T cells, B-cell-depleted T cells, or PBMCs provided the cDNA or gDNA that served as material.

In germline, CDR1 is SGDLS, CDR2 YYNGEE. The CDR3 runs to 14 residues. Deletions cut 5 bases from V and 6 bases from J, with 17 bases between. The table came from immunoSEQ multiplex PCR; TCRdb's copy has only in-frame clones and leaves some out. The data hold more than 95,000 clones, with over 65% observed a single time. The rearrangement joins TRBV9 to TRBJ1-1, with D perhaps matching TRBD1 (6 bases). The receptor's source is a man aged 65-85 years with acute or convalescent COVID-19. What was sequenced was peripheral blood. The CDR3 DNA sequence: TGTGCCAGCAGTCGGACAGCAACACCTGCTGAAGCTTTCTTT. This sequence encodes CASSRTATPAEAFF.